The 21 T cell receptor beta chains below were found in one sample sequenced in a study of blood T cell repertoires in COVID-19. Data came from immunoSEQ multiplex PCR; TCRdb stores just in-frame clones and leaves some out. Among about 280,000 clones listed, approximately 84% were seen once. The source material was peripheral blood. The source of these receptors is a woman between 25 and 40 years old who had recovered from COVID-19.

This clone was picked up one time. This chain links TRBV6-5 with TRBJ2-6; 7 bases are a match to TRBD1. Per germline, CDR1 MNHEY and CDR2 SVGAGI. J was trimmed by 5 bases and V by 11 bases; bases with no gene match: 9. The CDR3 consists of 14 residues. CDR3 nucleotide sequence: TGTGCCGGAGCAGGGGGAATGAGGGCCAACGTCCTGACTTTC. The encoded protein is CAGAGGMRANVLTF.

This clone was seen a single time. The CDR3 reads CASSESRISYEQYF. CDR3 bases: TGTGCCAGCAGTGAATCCAGAATTTCCTACGAGCAGTACTTC. J is TRBJ2-7 and V is TRBV6-1; no firm D call. Trimming left V 2 bases short and J 1 base short, with 9 bases between. The CDR3 sequence is 14 residues long. CDR1 is MNHNS and CDR2 is SASEGT in the germline V gene.

V gene TRBV12-5 combines with J gene TRBJ1-6; the match to TRBD1 covers 9 bases. After removal of 6 bases from V and 7 bases from J, the junction contained 7 bases not matched to a gene. Looked up from germline, CDR1 is LGHNT and CDR2 is FRNRAP. The CDR3 is 15 residues long. The CDR3 DNA reads TGTGCTAGTGGCACAGGGGGCGCCCGGAATTCACCCCTCCACTTT. Amino acids: CASGTGGARNSPLHF.

The CDR3 protein is CASRGLGATGELFF. CDR3 DNA sequence: TGTGCCAGCAGGGGGCTGGGGGCCACCGGGGAGCTGTTTTTT. The chain combines TRBV2 with TRBJ2-2, with D perhaps TRBD1 (6 bases). This CDR3 is built from 14 residues. V lost 6 bases and J 4 bases, leaving 12 bases between the germline ends. CDR1 is SNHLY and CDR2 is FYNNEI in the germline V gene.

The genes are TRBV7-3 and TRBJ2-1; D is possibly TRBD2 (6 bases). Trimming shortened V by 4 bases and J by 7 bases, and 11 bases separated the two germline ends. CDR3 length: 13 amino acids. Germline CDR1 is SGHTA and CDR2 is FQGTGA. CDR3: CASSSGLRNEQFF. The DNA of the CDR3 is TGTGCCAGCAGCTCGGGACTGAGGAATGAGCAGTTCTTC.

Only a few counts were recorded for this clone. J is TRBJ1-6 and V is TRBV7-2, with D unclear. CDR3 length: 14 residues. Trimming removed 5 bases from V and 6 bases from J, with 11 bases in between. Per the germline V gene, CDR1 is SGHTA and CDR2 is FQGNSA. Written as DNA, the CDR3 is TGTGCCAGCAGCCGGGAGGCAGGTAATTCACCCCTCCACTTT. Translation gives CASSREAGNSPLHF.

Only one count was recorded for this clone. CDR3 amino acids: CASSLDRVGDTQYF. The DNA of the CDR3 is TGCGCCAGCAGCCTCGACAGGGTGGGAGATACGCAGTATTTT. The V call is TRBV5-1, the J call TRBJ2-3; 7 bases map to TRBD1. The V segment lost 4 bases and the J segment 5 bases; nucleotides outside the gene matches: 7. Germline V CDR1 and CDR2: SGHRS, YFSETQ. The CDR3 spans 14 residues.

This chain connects TRBV20-1 to TRBJ1-1; D perhaps matches TRBD1 (6 bases). V lost 3 bases and J lost 1, with 12 bases in between. This CDR3 comprises 14 residues. Per germline, CDR1 DFQATT and CDR2 SNEGSKA (reference sequence). In DNA form, the CDR3 reads TGCAGTGCTAGTGACAGGAGGAAGAACACTGAAGCTTTCTTT. Its protein is CSASDRRKNTEAFF.

The chain couples TRBV5-4 to TRBJ2-7, with 8 bases aligning to TRBD1. CDR3 length equals 15 residues. CDR1 is SGHNT, CDR2 YYREEE, per germline (reference sequence). The J segment lost 6 bases and the V segment lost 2 bases, leaving 10 bases of the junction unmatched. This chain's CDR3 is CASSLVDREGSEQYF. The CDR3 region has the DNA TGTGCCAGCAGCTTAGTGGACAGGGAAGGCAGCGAGCAGTACTTC.

This rearrangement joins TRBV28 to TRBJ1-1; D gene uncertain. Trimming took 8 bases from V and 8 from J, leaving 15 bases between them. CDR3 size: 12 residues. Germline CDR1 MDHEN, CDR2 SYDVKM. Here the CDR3 reads CASVGSGSEAFF. Here the CDR3 DNA reads TGTGCCAGCGTAGGCTCCGGGTCAGAAGCTTTCTTT.

The CDR3 nucleotides read TGTGCCAGCAGCTCGCGACAGGACGGTGCTGGAAACACCATATATTTT. It specifies CASSSRQDGAGNTIYF. The chain links TRBV5-4 to TRBJ1-3, with D possibly TRBD1 on 6 matching bases. The CDR3 extends over 16 amino acids. In germline, CDR1 is SGHNT, CDR2 YYREEE (reference sequence). Trimming pared 3 bases from V and 2 bases from J, leaving 15 bases between.

The chain couples TRBV5-1 to TRBJ2-1, with 10 bases aligning to TRBD2. Germline trimming cut 4 bases from V and 7 bases from J; bases unmatched to any gene: 11. This CDR3 spans 16 amino acids. Germline CDR1 reads SGHRS; CDR2 reads YFSETQ. CDR3 bases: TGCGCCAGCAGCGCGGGGGCTAGCGGGAGTTGGAATGAGCAGTTCTTC. Encoded protein: CASSAGASGSWNEQFF.

The CDR3 loop is CASSLVGSDTQYF. Here the CDR3 DNA reads TGCGCCAGCAGCTTGGTCGGGTCAGATACGCAGTATTTT. V is TRBV5-1 and J is TRBJ2-3, with unresolved D. CDR1 SGHRS and CDR2 YFSETQ come from the germline V gene. Trimming pared 0 bases from V and 4 bases from J, leaving 6 bases between. The CDR3 spans 13 residues.

The V and J genes are TRBV11-2 and TRBJ2-3, with TRBD1 identical over 8 bases. Germline values: CDR1 SGHAT, CDR2 FQNNGV. J was trimmed by 8 bases and V by 1 base; bases with no gene match: 8. The CDR3 consists of 15 residues. The CDR3 nucleotides read TGTGCCAGCAGCTTAGCCCCAGGGGGCATAGCTACGCAGTATTTT. Translation gives CASSLAPGGIATQYF.

The chain has TRBV7-2 and TRBJ2-7, with D possibly being TRBD1 (5 bases). Per the germline V gene, CDR1 is SGHTA and CDR2 is FQGNSA. The CDR3 extends over 13 amino acids. V lost 4 bases and J lost 4, with 11 bases in between. The CDR3 region has the DNA TGTGCCAGCAGCTCCCTGGGGCCTTACGAGCAGTACTTC. It yields the protein CASSSLGPYEQYF.

The rearrangement joins TRBV2 to TRBJ1-1; 7 bases map to TRBD1. J was trimmed by 6 bases and V by 7 bases; bases with no gene match: 5. This CDR3 has 12 amino acids. CDR1 and CDR2 (germline): SNHLY, FYNNEI. CDR3 in DNA: TGTGCCAGCACTATAGGGGGCGCTGAAGCTTTCTTT. Its protein product is CASTIGGAEAFF.

This clone occurred once. The chain combines TRBV5-6 with TRBJ2-6, with 7 bases aligning to TRBD1. Trimming cost V 0 bases and J 0 bases; bases outside gene matches: 6. Germline V gives CDR1 SGHDT, CDR2 YYEEEE. The CDR3 is 18 residues long. CDR3 loop: CASSLGQGLPSGANVLTF. The CDR3 DNA is TGTGCCAGCAGCTTGGGACAGGGTCTCCCCTCTGGGGCCAACGTCCTGACTTTC.

The chain has TRBV5-6 and TRBJ2-7; D call uncertain. The V gene's germline CDR1 is SGHDT and CDR2 YYEEEE. The CDR3 totals 14 residues. Trimming removed 2 bases from V and 0 bases from J, with 9 bases in between. As DNA, the CDR3 is TGTGCCAGCAGCTTACCCCGGAGCTCCTACGAGCAGTACTTC. Translating it yields CASSLPRSSYEQYF.

The V gene is TRBV6-2 or TRBV6-3, the J gene TRBJ2-7, with unresolved D. V was pared by 5 bases and J by 3 bases, with 14 bases between. CDR1 MNHEY and CDR2 SVGEGT come from the germline V gene. This CDR3 is 14 amino acids long. CDR3 coding DNA: TGTGCCAGCAGTCCCGCGGTACTTCTCTACGAGCAGTACTTC. Translated, it gives CASSPAVLLYEQYF.

The J gene is TRBJ1-2, the V gene TRBV5-6; 8 bases line up with TRBD1. The CDR3 is 16 amino acids. CDR1 and CDR2 from the germline V gene are SGHDT and YYEEEE. V lost 0 bases, J lost 0 bases, and 4 bases stayed unmatched. The CDR3 coding sequence is TGTGCCAGCAGCTTGGTTACGGGACAGGCTAACTATGGCTACACCTTC. Its protein is CASSLVTGQANYGYTF.

The chain has TRBV6-6 and TRBJ2-7; TRBD2 aligns across 7 bases. CDR3 size: 13 residues. J gave up 4 bases and V 7 bases, and 7 bases lay outside the gene matches. The germline V gene encodes CDR1 MNHNY and CDR2 SVGAGI (reference sequence). The CDR3 is CASMGGFRYEQYF. For the CDR3, the DNA is TGTGCCAGCATGGGGGGGTTCAGATACGAGCAGTACTTC.